This T cell receptor beta chain was identified during a study of T cells after yellow fever vaccination (dated by TCRdb to the late 2010s). Background for the entire study: The SMART-Seq v4 Ultra Low Input RNA kit was used to prepare libraries from fractions with low cell numbers. To follow T-cell clones before and after primary and booster YFV17D yellow fever vaccination, bulk TCR alpha and beta repertoires were sequenced over time. Two healthy male donors, one aged 18 to 30 and one aged 30 to 39 years, were included in the cohort. Bulk PBMC replicates and cell subsets were isolated from blood drawn at multiple timepoints before and after both primary and secondary immunization.

Overall study outcomes, separate from this receptor: Compared with the primary T-cell response, the secondary T-cell response was weaker but faster, peaking on day 5 rather than day 15. A small fraction of clonotypes showed up in both the CD4 and CD8 compartments, probably as a result of convergent recombination. Because only a couple of donors were included in the study, the extent to which the findings can be generalized is limited. Most clones expanded after primary vaccination were re-detected after the booster (around 96% of CD4 and around nine tenths of CD8), suggesting broad memory maintenance. Computational filtering was needed because FACS-sorted repertoires could contain abundant contaminating clonotypes from the bulk population.

Sequencing used an Illumina NovaSeq 6000. Synthesis of TCR cDNA relied on 5'RACE template switching, a step that introduced a universal primer site along with unique molecular identifiers. Priming for cDNA synthesis came from both the TCR alpha and TCR beta constant segments. Libraries were amplified in two PCR steps, with sample barcodes and sequencing adapters added in the second step. Sequencing of libraries was performed on Illumina HiSeq 2500 (2x100 bp) or NovaSeq (2x150 bp). The study's own analysis went as follows. Demultiplexing of reads and collapsing into UMI consensus sequences were performed with MIGEC, and V(D)J alignment was carried out with MiXCR. Vaccine-responding clonotypes were identified with edgeR using replicate PBMC samples, with FDR below 0.01 and a log2 fold change above 5 up to day 15 being required. Each bulk clonotype was labeled CD4 or CD8 based on which sequenced repertoire, CD4 or CD8, contained the clonotype at higher abundance. TCRdb reanalyzed the raw reads on its own, using fastp at Q25 for trimming and MiXCR for clone calling, and kept in-frame beta chains. Each CDR3 protein gets just one entry, which takes the most common genes and DNA from the rows behind it. The V and J calls reflect TCRdb's pipeline rather than the authors' work. Counted in this sample were 250,000 to 400,000 distinct CDR3 sequences; over 4% of them appeared once. The ten largest clones add up to around 24% of the sample.

This clonotype was counted a few times. Its antigen has not been determined. Base quality data are lacking; no much larger clone is found one base away. What the treatment or condition label conveys for this sample: live attenuated yellow fever vaccine strain. Two biological replicates of bulk PBMCs were collected at each blood-draw timepoint. A standard Ficoll-Paque protocol was used to isolate PBMCs from peripheral blood. RNA was extracted with TriZol from bulk PBMCs, CD4 and CD8 fractions, and dextramer-positive and dextramer-negative fractions. Specimen: PBMCs, collected 5 days after the yellow fever booster vaccination. The receptor comes from a young man who received the YFV17D yellow fever vaccine.

The base sequence is TGTGCCAGCAGCGGATCAGGACAGGGTGCCGTCGGGGGGGCATTCGTCTACAATGAGCAGTTCTTC. Translated, this gives CASSGSGQGAVGGAFVYNEQFF. This receptor chain uses TRBV7-9 and TRBJ2-1, with the D call tentatively TRBD1 or TRBD2, each fitting 8 bases. The CDR3 numbers 22 residues from cysteine through phenylalanine. This entry keeps only the CDR3 DNA: 66 bases, framed from base 1. CDR1 and CDR2, looked up from the germline V gene (reference sequence), are SEHNR and FQNEAQ. V was cut back by 5 bases and J by 3 bases, leaving a gap of 35 bases between them.